Shown below are 29 T cell receptor beta chains from a single sample sequenced in a study of neurological immune-mediated disorders. Each CDR3 protein gets one entry after TCRdb re-called the 5' RACE reads with MiXCR. This table holds about 36,000 distinct CDR3 sequences, about 9.4% found once. Sequencing was done on a sample of PBMCs. The source is a woman in her twenties or thirties with HTLV-1-associated myelopathy (HAM/TSP).

Details on this clonotype: A clone one base away is much larger, so this may be a read error. The chain carries TRBV20-1 and TRBJ2-3; D unresolved. Germline CDR1 DFQATT, CDR2 SNEGSKA (reference sequence). The CDR3 consists of 13 residues. Trimming removed 6 bases at V and 1 base at J, with 11 bases between. In DNA, the CDR3 is TGCAGTGCCCGTCTGGTGGGCACAGATACGCAGTATTTT. This encodes CSARLVGTDTQYF.

The table lists this clonotype with many counts. The chain uses TRBV20-1 and TRBJ1-1; no reliable D call. CDR3 size: 12 residues. Trimming pared 3 bases from V and 2 bases from J, leaving 7 bases between. The germline V gene has CDR1 DFQATT and CDR2 SNEGSKA (reference sequence). CDR3: CSASQTNTEAFF. The CDR3 bases are TGCAGTGCTAGTCAGACAAACACTGAAGCTTTCTTT.

This clonotype was counted many times. In nucleotides, the CDR3 is TGTGCCAGCACCCAACAGGGTACCACAGATACGCAGTATTTT. It is translated as CASTQQGTTDTQYF. The chain recombines TRBV18 with TRBJ2-3, with D possibly matching TRBD1 (6 bases). Germline loops: CDR1 KGHSH, CDR2 LQKENI. There are 14 residues in the CDR3. V was clipped by 8 bases and J by 2 bases, with 14 bases between them.

Points on this clonotype: This may be a read error: a much more frequent sequence differs by one nucleotide. The rearrangement uses TRBV10-2 and TRBJ2-5; D not certain. V was trimmed by 2 bases and J by 7 bases, leaving 11 bases between them. CDR3 size: 13 residues. From germline, CDR1 is WSHSY and CDR2 SAAADI. DNA of the CDR3: TGCGCCAGCAGTGAGGACCTAGTGGGGACCCAGTACTTC. This encodes CASSEDLVGTQYF.

This clonotype occurred many times. V is TRBV5-1 and J is TRBJ1-2; 9 bases map to TRBD1. The CDR3 contains 14 residues. The germline CDR1 and CDR2 sequences are SGHRS and YFSETQ. V gave up 4 bases and J gave up 4 bases; unmatched junction bases: 5. DNA of the CDR3: TGCGCCAGCAGCGGACAGACAGGGGGCTATGGCTACACCTTC. Amino acids: CASSGQTGGYGYTF.

This clonotype was observed at least ten times. The chain recombines TRBV20-1 with TRBJ1-6; 8 bases match TRBD1. Per the germline V gene, CDR1 is DFQATT and CDR2 is SNEGSKA (reference sequence). The CDR3 runs to 16 residues. V shed 4 bases, J shed 9 bases, and the junction held 14 bases outside the gene matches. The CDR3 is CSATSDATGDISPLHF. CDR3 DNA sequence: TGCAGTGCTACGAGTGACGCGACAGGGGATATTTCACCCCTCCACTTT.

This clonotype was observed many times. The chain links TRBV10-3 to TRBJ1-1; D possibly corresponds to TRBD1 (5 bases). The CDR3 loop spans 13 amino acids. In germline, CDR1 is ENHRY, CDR2 SYGVKD. Trimming stripped 6 bases from V and 1 base from J, with 9 bases between. In nucleotides, the CDR3 is TGTGCCATCAGGCTAGACAGGAACACTGAAGCTTTCTTT. Its translation: CAIRLDRNTEAFF.

Ten or more counts support this clonotype. The genes are TRBV10-3 and TRBJ1-2, with a possible D match to TRBD1 (5 bases). The germline gives CDR1 ENHRY, CDR2 SYGVKD. CDR3 length equals 16 residues. V lost 0 bases and J 2 bases, leaving 13 bases between the germline ends. The CDR3 sequence is CAISESPNRQNYGYTF. The CDR3 nucleotides read TGTGCCATCAGTGAGTCACCAAACCGACAGAACTATGGCTACACCTTC.

Ten or more counts support this clonotype. CDR3 nucleotides: TGCAGTGCTAGCAAGGGTCCCAGCTCCTACAATGAGCAGTTCTTC. It yields the protein CSASKGPSSYNEQFF. This chain links TRBV20-1 with TRBJ2-1; no clear D gene. Looked up from germline, CDR1 is DFQATT and CDR2 is SNEGSKA (reference sequence). V shed 3 bases and J shed 0 bases, with 12 bases lying between them. The CDR3 is 15 amino acids.

This clonotype was recorded many times. This chain links TRBV5-1 with TRBJ1-2; D is uncertain. The CDR3 sequence is 14 residues long. Between the trimmed V and J ends, which lost 1 base and 0 bases, there was a span of 7 bases. Germline-derived CDR1 and CDR2 are SGHRS and YFSETQ. The CDR3 is CASSLLGPNYGYTF. The CDR3 DNA reads as TGCGCCAGCAGCTTGTTGGGTCCTAACTATGGCTACACCTTC.

In its sample, this clonotype was seen many times. The chain has TRBV4-2 and TRBJ1-5; no clear D gene. Per germline, CDR1 LGHNA and CDR2 YNFKEQ. V shed 0 bases and J shed 5 bases, with 5 bases lying between them. The CDR3 covers 13 residues. Here the CDR3 reads CASSQDTDQPQHF. CDR3 nucleotide sequence: TGTGCCAGCAGCCAAGATACCGATCAGCCCCAGCATTTT.

There are many counts of this clonotype. The chain carries TRBV7-8 and TRBJ2-4; 9 nucleotides align to TRBD2. This CDR3 region has 19 residues. Germline assignment: CDR1 SGHVS and CDR2 FQNEAQ. Losses at the gene ends were 5 bases for V and 2 bases for J; bases not matched to a gene: 16. The CDR3 here is CASSQGIARGGVTKNIQYF. CDR3 nucleotides: TGTGCCAGCAGCCAAGGGATTGCGCGGGGGGGCGTGACCAAAAACATTCAGTACTTC. The entire variable domain, with the rest obtained from reference TRBV7-8 and TRBJ2-4, is as follows: GAGVSQSPRYKVAKRGQDVALRCDPISGHVSLFWYQQALGQGPEFLTYFQNEAQLDKSGLPSDRFFAERPEGSVSTLKIQRTQQEDSAVYLCASSQGIARGGVTKNIQYFGAGTRLSVL.

Remarks on this clonotype: One end of the junction is discordant with germline, which a read error may explain. The chain carries TRBV5-6 and TRBJ1-1; D remains ambiguous. The germline V gene has CDR1 SGHDT and CDR2 YYEEEE. The CDR3 contains 12 residues. The CDR3: CASSCGRQQAFF. The DNA for the CDR3 is TGTGCCAGTAGCTGTGGGAGGCAGCAAGCTTTCTTT. Variable domain in full (rest from reference TRBV5-6 and TRBJ1-1): DAGVTQSPTHLIKTRGQQVTLRCSPKSGHDTVSWYQQALGQGPQFIFQYYEEEERQRGNFPDRFSGHQFPNYSSELNVNALLLGDSALYLCASSCGRQQAFFGQGTRLTVV.

At least ten counts were recorded for this clonotype. The chain recombines TRBV18 with TRBJ1-2, with D tentatively TRBD1 (5 bases). The CDR3 has 15 amino acids. The germline V gene has CDR1 KGHSH and CDR2 LQKENI. Trimming removed 0 bases at V and 2 bases at J, with 10 bases between. CDR3 DNA: TGTGCCAGCTCACCACCGGGTTGGGGGAACTATGGCTACACCTTC. This gives the protein CASSPPGWGNYGYTF.

This clonotype was found many times. The chain employs TRBV9 and TRBJ2-1; 7 bases are shared with TRBD1. The V gene's germline CDR1 is SGDLS and CDR2 YYNGEE. The CDR3 is 13 residues long. The V segment lost 0 bases and the J segment 12 bases; nucleotides outside the gene matches: 6. The CDR3 nucleotides read TGTGCCAGCAGCGTAGGAGACAGGGTAGGGCAGTTCTTC. Protein sequence: CASSVGDRVGQFF.

This clonotype was counted ten times or more. V usage is TRBV20-1 and J usage is TRBJ2-3; 9 bases line up with TRBD2. This CDR3 comprises 18 residues. Germline assignment: CDR1 DFQATT and CDR2 SNEGSKA (reference sequence). Unmatched junction bases numbered 13, after V lost 0 bases and J lost 3 bases. The DNA for the CDR3 is TGCAGTGCTAGAGATACTGGCGGGGGGGTTTTTTTGACAGATACGCAGTATTTT. Translation gives CSARDTGGGVFLTDTQYF.

This clonotype came up many times. The chain couples TRBV10-3 to TRBJ2-2; maybe TRBD1 (5 bases). Germline CDR1 ENHRY, CDR2 SYGVKD. The CDR3 has 12 amino acids. V was pared by 2 bases and J by 9 bases, with 7 bases between. CDR3 sequence: CAISEDRRELFF. CDR3 nucleotide sequence: TGTGCCATCAGTGAGGACAGACGGGAGCTGTTTTTT.

This clonotype was observed at least ten times. The V and J genes are TRBV6-6 and TRBJ2-7; D unresolved. V was pared by 7 bases and J by 1 base, with 14 bases between. CDR3 length equals 14 residues. CDR1 and CDR2 (germline): MNHNY, SVGAGI (reference sequence). CDR3: CASTLKGSSYEQYF. In DNA, the CDR3 is TGTGCCAGCACCCTAAAGGGATCATCCTACGAGCAGTACTTC.

The chain uses TRBV5-1 and TRBJ1-1; D is unresolved. Trimming took off 5 bases at V and 3 bases at J, with 11 bases between the two ends. The CDR3 is made up of 13 amino acids. CDR1 is SGHRS, CDR2 YFSETQ, per germline. As DNA, the CDR3 is TGCGCCAGCAGATTAAGTTCGGACACTGAAGCTTTCTTT. It encodes CASRLSSDTEAFF. Based on the CDR3 plus reference TRBV5-1 and TRBJ1-1, the full variable domain is KAGVTQTPRYLIKTRGQQVTLSCSPISGHRSVSWYQQTPGQGLQFLFEYFSETQRNKGNFPGRFSGRQFSNSRSEMNVSTLELGDSALYLCASRLSSDTEAFFGQGTRLTVV.

This clonotype came up many times. The chain recombines TRBV3-1 with TRBJ1-1, with D unclear. CDR1 is LGHDT, CDR2 YNNKEL, per germline (reference sequence). The CDR3 totals 12 residues. V lost 3 bases to trimming and J lost 8 bases, with 10 bases between them. In nucleotides, the CDR3 is TGTGCCAGCAGCCACCAGCGTGGGGAAGCTTTCTTT. Amino acids: CASSHQRGEAFF.

This clonotype was counted at least ten times. V gene TRBV10-3 combines with J gene TRBJ1-6; TRBD1 might be the D (6 bases). Germline values: CDR1 ENHRY, CDR2 SYGVKD. The CDR3 length is 14 residues. V was cut by 10 bases and J by 6 bases, with 16 bases left in between. CDR3 sequence (DNA): TGTGCCACCCAGGGGACGCCGTCTAATTCACCCCTCCACTTT. Protein: CATQGTPSNSPLHF.

This clonotype has ten or more counts. The rearrangement links TRBV20-1 to TRBJ2-3; D is unresolved. Trimming stripped 5 bases from V and 0 bases from J, with 6 bases between. The CDR3 covers 12 residues. The germline CDR1 and CDR2 sequences are DFQATT and SNEGSKA (reference sequence). In DNA form, the CDR3 reads TGCAGTGCTCTCGGTAGCACAGATACGCAGTATTTT. This gives the protein CSALGSTDTQYF.

As to this clonotype: A much larger clone differs by one base, so this may be a read error. The chain has TRBV2 and TRBJ2-2; 10 positions agree with TRBD1. The length of the CDR3 is 14 residues. Germline V lookup: CDR1 SNHLY, CDR2 FYNNEI. The chain's CDR3 is CASRRQGATEELFF. CDR3 sequence (DNA): TGTGCCAGCAGACGACAGGGGGCGACCGAGGAGCTGTTTTTT.

This clonotype appeared many times. As DNA, the CDR3 is TGCAGTGCTAGAGGTCAGGTGACCGGGGAGCTGTTTTTT. Translation gives CSARGQVTGELFF. The V gene is TRBV20-1, the J gene TRBJ2-2; D gene ambiguous. The V gene's germline CDR1 is DFQATT and CDR2 SNEGSKA (reference sequence). V was shortened by 1 base and J by 5 bases, with 8 bases between the two germline ends. This CDR3 is built from 13 residues.

This clonotype came up many times. The rearrangement uses TRBV20-1 and TRBJ1-1; perhaps TRBD1 as D (6 bases). V lost 0 bases to trimming and J lost 3 bases, with 11 bases between them. Germline V CDR1 and CDR2: DFQATT, SNEGSKA (reference sequence). This CDR3 comprises 14 residues. CDR3 loop: CSARDPRGYTEAFF. DNA of the CDR3: TGCAGTGCTAGAGATCCAAGGGGGTACACTGAAGCTTTCTTT.

This chain links TRBV2 with TRBJ1-1; D unclear. Trimming pared 4 bases from V and 5 bases from J, leaving 8 bases between. Germline V gene data show CDR1 as SNHLY and CDR2 as FYNNEI. The length of the CDR3 is 12 residues. The CDR3 bases are TGTGCCAGCAGTGGTATGGGGACTGAAGCTTTCTTT. Translated, it gives CASSGMGTEAFF. Full variable domain (missing parts from reference TRBV2 and TRBJ1-1): EPEVTQTPSHQVTQMGQEVILRCVPISNHLYFYWYRQILGQKVEFLVSFYNNEISEKSEIFDDQFSVERPDGSNFTLKIRSTKLEDSAMYFCASSGMGTEAFFGQGTRLTVV.

The table lists this clonotype with many counts. The CDR3 sequence: CASSPRGGVQANYGYTF. CDR3 nucleotide sequence: TGTGCCAGCAGCCCGCGGGGAGGGGTACAGGCTAACTATGGCTACACCTTC. The chain combines TRBV7-2 with TRBJ1-2, with D perhaps matching TRBD1 (5 bases). The CDR3 contains 17 residues. The germline CDR1 and CDR2 sequences are SGHTA and FQGNSA. Trimming took 5 bases from V and 0 from J, leaving 19 bases between them.

There are many counts of this clonotype. The chain recombines TRBV20-1 with TRBJ2-3; no firm D call. This CDR3 spans 17 amino acids. CDR1 and CDR2 (germline): DFQATT, SNEGSKA (reference sequence). The V end was cut by 6 bases, the J end by 5 bases, with 27 bases between. The CDR3 sequence: CSARGVPQTRFRDTQYF. The CDR3 nucleotides are TGCAGTGCGCGTGGGGTACCCCAAACCCGCTTTCGAGATACGCAGTATTTT.

Many counts were recorded for this clonotype. The V and J genes are TRBV10-3 and TRBJ2-3; D not certain. Germline CDR1 ENHRY, CDR2 SYGVKD. Between the trimmed V and J ends, which lost 10 bases and 2 bases, there was a span of 19 bases. The length of the CDR3 is 15 residues. CDR3 loop: CATKSSDGITDTQYF. CDR3 in DNA: TGTGCCACCAAATCATCGGACGGAATCACAGATACGCAGTATTTT.